These 11 T cell receptor beta chains were sequenced from one sample in a study of shared clonotypes between healthy human individuals. TCRdb's copy holds only in-frame clones and misses some; the assay was immunoSEQ multiplex PCR. The table lists 1,400,000 or so clones, approximately 98.5% of them singletons, with over 0.3% in the top ten. The sample consisted of naive CD4+ T cells sorted from blood. Specified subset: CD45RA+ positively selected. Every receptor here comes from a man aged 30 to 39 in good health.

The V and J genes are TRBV7-9 and TRBJ2-7; TRBD2 matches at 8 bases. Germline trimming cut 5 bases from V and 3 bases from J; bases unmatched to any gene: 9. This CDR3 comprises 15 residues. Germline CDR1 SEHNR, CDR2 FQNEAQ (reference sequence). The CDR3 is CASSTIAGIHYEQYF. The CDR3 DNA sequence: TGTGCCAGCAGCACCATAGCGGGAATTCACTACGAGCAGTACTTC.

The chain carries TRBV18 and TRBJ2-5; 7 bases line up with TRBD1. The CDR3 covers 14 residues. Germline loops: CDR1 KGHSH, CDR2 LQKENI. J was trimmed by 4 bases and V by 3 bases; bases with no gene match: 5. The CDR3 is CASSPVRGRETQYF. CDR3 coding DNA: TGTGCCAGCTCACCGGTGAGGGGGCGAGAGACCCAGTACTTC.

The chain joins TRBV9 to TRBJ1-5; D is unresolved. CDR1 is SGDLS, CDR2 YYNGEE, per germline. The CDR3 sequence is 14 residues long. The ends were cut back, 2 bases at V and 7 bases at J, with 13 bases in the middle. DNA of the CDR3: TGTGCCAGCAGCGTGACGGCCGGTGCGCAGCCCCAGCATTTT. It codes for CASSVTAGAQPQHF. Using reference TRBV9 and TRBJ1-5 for the parts outside the CDR3, the full variable domain is DSGVTQTPKHLITATGQRVTLRCSPRSGDLSVYWYQQSLDQGLQFLIQYYNGEERAKGNILERFSAQQFPDLHSELNLSSLELGDSALYFCASSVTAGAQPQHFGDGTRLSIL.

The rearrangement uses TRBV10-3 and TRBJ2-3; D gene uncertain. Germline CDR1 and CDR2: ENHRY and SYGVKD. V was cut by 3 bases and J by 6 bases, with 7 bases left in between. The CDR3 has 12 residues. The CDR3, as DNA: TGTGCCATCAGTGATCATGGCGATACGCAGTATTTT. This gives the protein CAISDHGDTQYF.

J is TRBJ1-2 and V is TRBV14, with TRBD1 identical over 7 bases. The CDR3 is 13 amino acids. Germline V gene sequence: CDR1 SGHDN, CDR2 FVKESK. The J segment lost 4 bases and the V segment lost 4 bases, leaving 3 bases of the junction unmatched. The CDR3 bases are TGTGCCAGCAGCCGGGGACAGATCTATGGCTACACCTTC. Translation gives CASSRGQIYGYTF.

On this clone: Mismatch with germline at one junction end may stem from a read error. V and J are TRBV28 and TRBJ1-2, with D unresolved. The CDR3 has 16 residues. The germline CDR1 and CDR2 sequences are MDHEN and SYDVKM. CDR3 protein: CASSLLGRASGYGYTF. CDR3 nucleotides: TGTGCCAGCAGCTTATTAGGGAGGGCATCGGGCTATGGCTACACCTTC.

J is TRBJ1-1 and V is TRBV2; the D gene is possibly TRBD1 (5 bases). Trimming took 7 bases from V and 0 from J, leaving 18 bases between them. Looked up from germline, CDR1 is SNHLY and CDR2 is FYNNEI. The CDR3 length is 16 residues. The DNA for the CDR3 is TGTGCCAGCAATTGGCCGGGACGGAAAATGAACACTGAAGCTTTCTTT. Encoded protein: CASNWPGRKMNTEAFF.

This clone was detected only once. This sequence joins TRBV6-6 and TRBJ2-1; D gene unclear. The germline V gene encodes CDR1 MNHNY and CDR2 SVGAGI (reference sequence). Trimming left V 7 bases short and J 7 bases short, with 20 bases between. CDR3 size: 15 residues. CDR3 DNA sequence: TGTGCCAGCACCGATAGGCTGGTGATTCGGAATGAGCAGTTCTTC. Translation: CASTDRLVIRNEQFF.

This chain links TRBV13 with TRBJ2-1; 8 bases match TRBD2. Germline lookup yields CDR1 PRHDT and CDR2 FYEKMQ (reference sequence). Trimming cost V 9 bases and J 4 bases; bases outside gene matches: 8. The CDR3 runs 14 residues. Here the CDR3 reads CASTGLGPYNEQFF. CDR3 nucleotides: TGTGCCAGTACGGGACTAGGGCCTTACAATGAGCAGTTCTTC. Full variable domain (rest looked up from reference TRBV13 and TRBJ2-1): AAGVIQSPRHLIKEKRETATLKCYPIPRHDTVYWYQQGPGQDPQFLISFYEKMQSDKGSIPDRFSAQQFSDYHSELNMSSLELGDSALYFCASTGLGPYNEQFFGPGTRLTVL.

This sequence joins TRBV18 and TRBJ1-3; D is uncertain. The CDR3 is 13 residues long. Germline CDR1 reads KGHSH; CDR2 reads LQKENI. V lost 3 bases and J lost 8, with 11 bases in between. CDR3 nucleotide sequence: TGTGCCAGCTCACCCGGGTTCGGAGACACCATATATTTT. Its protein is CASSPGFGDTIYF. Based on the CDR3 plus reference TRBV18 and TRBJ1-3, the full variable domain is NAGVMQNPRHLVRRRGQEARLRCSPMKGHSHVYWYRQLPEEGLKFMVYLQKENIIDESGMPKERFSAEFPKEGPSILRIQQVVRGDSAAYFCASSPGFGDTIYFGEGSWLTVV.

Only one count was recorded for this clone. The gene calls are TRBV10-3 and TRBJ2-3; 8 nucleotides agree with TRBD2. The germline CDR1 and CDR2 sequences are ENHRY and SYGVKD. V was clipped by 6 bases and J by 5 bases; unmatched bases: 4. The CDR3 consists of 13 residues. CDR3 nucleotides: TGTGCCATCAGAGCGGGAGTAATAGATACGCAGTATTTT. Its protein is CAIRAGVIDTQYF.